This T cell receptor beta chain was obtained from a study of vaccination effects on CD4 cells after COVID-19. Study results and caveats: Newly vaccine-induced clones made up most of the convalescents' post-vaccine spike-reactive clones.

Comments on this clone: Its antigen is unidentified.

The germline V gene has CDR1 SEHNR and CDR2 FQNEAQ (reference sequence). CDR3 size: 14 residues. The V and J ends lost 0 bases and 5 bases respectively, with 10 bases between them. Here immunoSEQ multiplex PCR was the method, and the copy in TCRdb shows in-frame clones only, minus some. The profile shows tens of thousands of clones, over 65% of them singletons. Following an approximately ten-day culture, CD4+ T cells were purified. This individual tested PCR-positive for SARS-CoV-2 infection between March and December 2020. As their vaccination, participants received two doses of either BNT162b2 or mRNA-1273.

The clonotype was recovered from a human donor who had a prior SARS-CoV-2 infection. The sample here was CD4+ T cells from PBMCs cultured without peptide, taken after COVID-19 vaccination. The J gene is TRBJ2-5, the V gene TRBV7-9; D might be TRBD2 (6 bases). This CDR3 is CASSLAEGLETQYF. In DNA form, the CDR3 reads TGTGCCAGCAGCTTAGCGGAGGGTTTGGAGACCCAGTACTTC.